These T cell receptor beta chains were read from a single sample in a study of Graves' ophthalmopathy and Graves' hyperthyroidism. TCRdb re-derived calls from the multiplex PCR reads in MiXCR, one entry per CDR3 protein. The table shows roughly 1.1 million distinct CDR3 sequences, with about two fifths occurring only once. Input material: peripheral blood or thyroid tissue (not recorded which). The receptor source for this set is an adult man with Graves' hyperthyroidism. Each CDR3 is given with its conserved first and last residue. A D gene is named only where the DNA matches it firmly. Size values are once, few and many counts, or a class for expanded clones, and some rows have none.

d_call	cdr3_length	v_call	clone_size	j_call	cdr3_nt	cdr3_aa
.	12	TRBV28	few	TRBJ1-1	TGTGCCAGCAGCCTCGTGCTGGGGGGAGCTTTCTTT	CASSLVLGGAFF
TRBD1	17	TRBV5-6	.	TRBJ2-5	TGTGCCAGCGGAACTTATGGACAGGGCTCCTTCCAAGAGACCCAGTACTTC	CASGTYGQGSFQETQYF
TRBD1	16	TRBV29-1	.	TRBJ1-3	TGCAGCGTTGAAGCAGGGGGAACGAGCTCTGGAAACACCATATATTTT	CSVEAGGTSSGNTIYF
TRBD2	16	TRBV6-2/TRBV6-3	.	TRBJ2-5	TGTGCCAGCAGAGGAAGACTAGCGGGAGGGCAAGAGACCCAGCACTTC	CASRGRLAGGQETQHF
.	14	TRBV5-1	few	TRBJ2-7	TGCGCCAGCAGCACACAAGGGGGGCCCTACGAGCAGTACTTC	CASSTQGGPYEQYF
TRBD1	13	TRBV10-2	.	TRBJ2-1	TGCGCCAGCAGTGGGGCGACAGGGTATGAGCAGTTCTTC	CASSGATGYEQFF
TRBD2	14	TRBV6-2/TRBV6-3	.	TRBJ2-7	TGTGCCAGCAGCCCACTAGCGGGGTGGAACGAGCAGTACTTC	CASSPLAGWNEQYF
.	14	TRBV14	.	TRBJ2-7	TGTGCCAGCACCCAAACGACGGGCTCCTACGAGCAGTACTTC	CASTQTTGSYEQYF
.	13	TRBV10-2	.	TRBJ1-2	TGCGCCAGCAGTGAGTCAGGGTACTATGGCTACACCTTC	CASSESGYYGYTF
.	15	TRBV5-1	.	TRBJ2-5	TGCACCAGCAGCTTGGCCGGACATACTCAAGAGACCCAGTACTTC	CTSSLAGHTQETQYF
TRBD2	14	TRBV29-1	.	TRBJ2-5	TGCAGCGTTGAACGGGGGGGGGCCTGGGAGACCCAGTACTTC	CSVERGGAWETQYF
.	14	TRBV2	.	TRBJ2-3	TGTGCCAGCAGTGAAGTCTATGACACAGATACGCAGTATTTT	CASSEVYDTDTQYF
.	15	TRBV10-2	.	TRBJ1-1	TGCGCCAGCAGTGAAGAGACATTCCTGAACACTGAAGCTTTCTTT	CASSEETFLNTEAFF
TRBD1	14	TRBV28	.	TRBJ2-2	TGTGCCTCAGCCCGGCAGGGGGACACCGGGGAGCTGTTTTTT	CASARQGDTGELFF
TRBD1	13	TRBV6-5	many	TRBJ1-2	TGTGCCACTCTGGACAGGGGGAACTATGGCTACACCTTC	CATLDRGNYGYTF
.	13	TRBV19	many	TRBJ2-7	TGTGCCAGTAGTCCCGGGGCAGGGGACGAGCAGTACTTC	CASSPGAGDEQYF
.	14	TRBV24-1	.	TRBJ2-3	TGTGCCACACGGGGTCAGGGGAGCACAGATACGCAGTATTTT	CATRGQGSTDTQYF
.	12	TRBV2	.	TRBJ1-2	TGTGCCAGCAGTGGTGGGATCGCTGGCTACACCTTC	CASSGGIAGYTF
TRBD1	14	TRBV7-7	.	TRBJ2-5	TGTGCCAGCAGCGACCCGACAGGGGCGAAGACCCAGTACTTC	CASSDPTGAKTQYF
.	13	TRBV2	.	TRBJ1-2	TGTGCCAGCAGTGAAAGGGGGGATGGTGGCTACACCTTC	CASSERGDGGYTF
.	15	TRBV19	many	TRBJ2-7	TGTGCCAGTAGTTACCAGATCGGGAGCTCCTACGAGCAGTACTTC	CASSYQIGSSYEQYF
.	14	TRBV6-6	.	TRBJ2-7	TGTGCCAGCAGTCCCCTCGGGGGGCTAGCCGAGCAGTACTTC	CASSPLGGLAEQYF
.	12	TRBV12-3/TRBV12-4	.	TRBJ2-1	TGTGCCAGCAGCAAAGGAGTGAATGAGCAGTTCTTC	CASSKGVNEQFF
.	14	TRBV7-6	many	TRBJ2-2	TGTGCCAGCAGCCATGAGGGACGGTCCGGGGAGCTGTTTTTT	CASSHEGRSGELFF
TRBD1	15	TRBV20-1	many	TRBJ2-5	TGCAGTGCTAGAGTACCGGGACAGGGGACAGAGACCCAGTACTTC	CSARVPGQGTETQYF
.	15	TRBV12-3/TRBV12-4	.	TRBJ1-2	TGTGCCAGCAGCCAAGACAACGGGGGTCCCTATGGCTACACCTTC	CASSQDNGGPYGYTF
.	15	TRBV12-3/TRBV12-4	few	TRBJ1-5	TGTGCCAGCAGTTTGAAAGGGCTAGGCAATCAGCCCCAGCATTTT	CASSLKGLGNQPQHF
TRBD1	14	TRBV2	many	TRBJ2-7	TGTGCCAGCAGTAGGGACAGCCAGAGGTACGAGCAGTACTTC	CASSRDSQRYEQYF
TRBD1	12	TRBV7-9	.	TRBJ2-7	TGTGCCAGCAGACACAGGGGTCGTGAGCAGTACTTC	CASRHRGREQYF
.	16	TRBV6-5	.	TRBJ1-6	TGTGCCAGCCGGAGTGAGAGGCATGGAGATAATTCACCCCTTCACTTT	CASRSERHGDNSPLHF
TRBD2	15	TRBV7-2	.	TRBJ2-7	TGTGCCAGCAGCTTCTCTAGCGGGGGGCTCTTCGAGCAGTACTTC	CASSFSSGGLFEQYF
.	11	TRBV7-8	few	TRBJ1-4	TGTGCCAGCAGCCATTATGAAAAACTGTTTTTT	CASSHYEKLFF
.	14	TRBV6-1	few	TRBJ2-7	TGTGCCAGCAGTGAATTCGACTCCTACTACGAGCAGTACTTC	CASSEFDSYYEQYF
.	13	TRBV5-6	.	TRBJ2-2	TGTGCCAGTAGAGGGGGGGCTATCGGGGAGCTGTTTTTT	CASRGGAIGELFF
TRBD2	11	TRBV25-1	.	TRBJ2-5	TGTGCCTGCAACGCGGGGGGGACCCAGTACTTC	CACNAGGTQYF
.	16	TRBV5-1	few	TRBJ2-7	TGCGCCAGCAGCTTGATAGGATCGGAAAAAACCTACGAGCAGTACTTC	CASSLIGSEKTYEQYF
.	13	TRBV10-3	.	TRBJ1-2	TGTGCCAGCAGTTTGCGGTGGGGGGACGGCTACACCTTC	CASSLRWGDGYTF
.	12	TRBV7-2	many	TRBJ2-7	TGTGCCAGCAGCTCGGGACTGGGCGAGCAGTACTTC	CASSSGLGEQYF
.	10	TRBV29-1	.	TRBJ2-7	TGCATCGCTGCCTCCTACGAGCAGTACTTC	CIAASYEQYF
.	16	TRBV11-2	many	TRBJ1-4	TGTGCCAGCAGCTTAGATGGACGGGCAACTAATGAAAAACTGTTTTTT	CASSLDGRATNEKLFF
.	12	TRBV4-1	many	TRBJ1-5	TGTGCCAGCAGCACGTCAAATCAGCCCCAGCATTTT	CASSTSNQPQHF
TRBD2	15	TRBV12-3/TRBV12-4	few	TRBJ2-2	TGTGCCAGCAGTCCACAGCGGGAGGGCCCCGGGGAGCTGTTTTTT	CASSPQREGPGELFF
.	16	TRBV7-9	many	TRBJ2-5	TGTGCCAGCAGCCCAAAATTGACAGGTGTTCGAGAGACCCAGTACTTC	CASSPKLTGVRETQYF
.	13	TRBV7-2	.	TRBJ2-3	TGTGCCAGCAGCTCACCCAGCCGGGATACGCAGTATTTT	CASSSPSRDTQYF